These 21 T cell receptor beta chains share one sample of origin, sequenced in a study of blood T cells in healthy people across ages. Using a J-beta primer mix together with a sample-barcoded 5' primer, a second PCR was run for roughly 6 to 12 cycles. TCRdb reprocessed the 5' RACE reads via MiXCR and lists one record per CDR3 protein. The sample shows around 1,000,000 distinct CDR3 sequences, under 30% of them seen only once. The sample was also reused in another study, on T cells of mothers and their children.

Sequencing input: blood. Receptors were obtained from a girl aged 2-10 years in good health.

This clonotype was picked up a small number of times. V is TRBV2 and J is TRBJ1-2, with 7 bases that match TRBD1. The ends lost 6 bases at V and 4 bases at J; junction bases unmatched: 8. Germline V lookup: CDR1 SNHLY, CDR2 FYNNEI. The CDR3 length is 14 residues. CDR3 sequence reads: CASRGTVPLYGYTF. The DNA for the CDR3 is TGTGCCAGCAGAGGGACAGTTCCCCTCTATGGCTACACCTTC.

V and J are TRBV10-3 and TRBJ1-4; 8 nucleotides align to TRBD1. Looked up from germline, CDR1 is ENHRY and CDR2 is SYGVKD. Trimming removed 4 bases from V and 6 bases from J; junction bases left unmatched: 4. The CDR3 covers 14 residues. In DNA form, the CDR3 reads TGTGCCATCAGTGGTGACAGGGGAGATGAAAAACTGTTTTTT. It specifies CAISGDRGDEKLFF.

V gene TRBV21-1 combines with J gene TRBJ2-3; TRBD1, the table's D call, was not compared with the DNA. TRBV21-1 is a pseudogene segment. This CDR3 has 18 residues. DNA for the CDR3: TGTGCCAGCAGCCCCGGACAGGCGAAGGAAGAGGTGTCAGATACGCAGTATTTT. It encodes CASSPGQAKEEVSDTQYF.

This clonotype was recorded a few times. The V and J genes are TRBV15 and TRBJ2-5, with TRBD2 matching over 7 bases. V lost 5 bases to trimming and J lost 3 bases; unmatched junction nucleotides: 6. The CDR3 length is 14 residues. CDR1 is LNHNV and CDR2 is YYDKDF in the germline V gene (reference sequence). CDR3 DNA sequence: TGTGCCACCAGCGCGGGAGCTGGGGAAGAGACCCAGTACTTC. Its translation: CATSAGAGEETQYF.

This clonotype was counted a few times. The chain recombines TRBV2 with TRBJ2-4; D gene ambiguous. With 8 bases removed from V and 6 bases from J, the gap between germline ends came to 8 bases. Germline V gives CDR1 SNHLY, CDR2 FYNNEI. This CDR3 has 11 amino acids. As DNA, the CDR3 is TGTGCCAGCGGCCTGAGAAACATTCAGTACTTC. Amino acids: CASGLRNIQYF.

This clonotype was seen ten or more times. For the CDR3, the DNA is TGTGCCATCAGTGTAGTAGGGGGCGAAAAACTGTTTTTT. Amino acids: CAISVVGGEKLFF. V gene TRBV10-3 combines with J gene TRBJ1-4, with 7 bases matching TRBD1. V gave up 4 bases and J gave up 8 bases; unmatched junction bases: 4. The germline gives CDR1 ENHRY, CDR2 SYGVKD. The CDR3 has 13 amino acids.

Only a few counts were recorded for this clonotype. The CDR3 loop reads CASSVVGNLPSYEQYF. The CDR3 region has the DNA TGTGCCAGCAGCGTAGTCGGGAACCTACCCTCCTACGAGCAGTACTTC. V usage is TRBV9 and J usage is TRBJ2-7; possible D gene TRBD2, 5 bases. CDR1 and CDR2 from the germline V gene are SGDLS and YYNGEE. V lost 0 bases to trimming and J lost 0 bases, with 13 bases between them. This CDR3 has 16 residues.

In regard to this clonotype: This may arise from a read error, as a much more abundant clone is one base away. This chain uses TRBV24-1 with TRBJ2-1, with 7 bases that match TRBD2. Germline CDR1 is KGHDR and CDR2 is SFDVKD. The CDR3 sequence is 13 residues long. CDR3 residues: CASSELARDEQFF. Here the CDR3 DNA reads TGTGCCTCCAGCGAACTAGCGAGGGATGAGCAGTTCTTC.

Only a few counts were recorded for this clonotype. CDR3 amino acids: CSARDTGAGMNTEAFF. CDR3 DNA sequence: TGCAGTGCTAGAGATACAGGGGCGGGTATGAACACTGAAGCTTTCTTT. The chain couples TRBV20-1 to TRBJ1-1, with 7 nucleotides matching TRBD1. V lost 0 bases to trimming and J lost 0 bases; unmatched junction nucleotides: 7. Germline V gives CDR1 DFQATT, CDR2 SNEGSKA (reference sequence). This CDR3 spans 16 amino acids.

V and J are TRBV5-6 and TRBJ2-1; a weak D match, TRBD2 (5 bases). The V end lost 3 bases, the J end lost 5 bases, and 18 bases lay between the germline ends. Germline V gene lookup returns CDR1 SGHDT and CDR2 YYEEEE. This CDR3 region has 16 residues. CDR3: CASSWEIGSLNNEQFF. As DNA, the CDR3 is TGTGCCAGCAGCTGGGAGATAGGGTCCCTTAACAATGAGCAGTTCTTC.

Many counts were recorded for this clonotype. The CDR3 reads CASSSGQGAVQETQYF. CDR3 sequence (DNA): TGTGCCAGCAGCTCCGGACAGGGGGCTGTCCAAGAGACCCAGTACTTC. The chain combines TRBV7-6 with TRBJ2-5, with 11 bases aligning to TRBD1. Per germline, CDR1 SGHVS and CDR2 FNYEAQ. The ends lost 4 bases at V and 1 base at J; junction bases unmatched: 5. The CDR3 runs to 16 residues. The entire variable domain, with the rest obtained from reference TRBV7-6 and TRBJ2-5, is as follows: GAGVSQSPRYKVTKRGQDVALRCDPISGHVSLYWYRQALGQGPEFLTYFNYEAQQDKSGLPNDRFSAERPEGSISTLTIQRTEQRDSAMYRCASSSGQGAVQETQYFGPGTRLLVL.

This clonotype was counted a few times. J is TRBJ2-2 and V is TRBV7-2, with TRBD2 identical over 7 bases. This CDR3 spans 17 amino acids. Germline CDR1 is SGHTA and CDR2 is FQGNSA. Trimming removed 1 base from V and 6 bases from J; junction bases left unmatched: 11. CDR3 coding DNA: TGTGCCAGCAGCTTAGATGCGGGAGTAAGTTCGTCCGGGGAGCTGTTTTTT. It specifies CASSLDAGVSSSGELFF.

CDR3 protein: CASSLWDRGRADEKLFF. In DNA form, the CDR3 reads TGTGCCAGCAGCTTATGGGACAGAGGACGGGCAGACGAAAAACTGTTTTTT. J is TRBJ1-4 and V is TRBV7-9, with 7 bases lining up with TRBD1. The CDR3 is made up of 17 amino acids. In germline, CDR1 is SEHNR, CDR2 FQNEAQ (reference sequence). V shed 2 bases and J 8 bases; nucleotides not matched to a gene: 14.

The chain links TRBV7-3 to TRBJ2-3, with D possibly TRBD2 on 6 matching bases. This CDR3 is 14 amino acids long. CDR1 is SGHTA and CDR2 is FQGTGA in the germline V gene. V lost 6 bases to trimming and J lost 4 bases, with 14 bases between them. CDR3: CASSDLGGADTQYF. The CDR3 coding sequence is TGTGCCAGCAGTGATCTTGGAGGGGCAGATACGCAGTATTTT.

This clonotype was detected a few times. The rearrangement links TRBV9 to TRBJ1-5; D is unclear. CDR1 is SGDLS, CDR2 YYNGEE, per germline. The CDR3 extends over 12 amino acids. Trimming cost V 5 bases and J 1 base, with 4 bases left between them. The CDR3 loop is CASRLSNQPQHF. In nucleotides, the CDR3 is TGTGCCAGCAGGTTGAGCAATCAGCCCCAGCATTTT.

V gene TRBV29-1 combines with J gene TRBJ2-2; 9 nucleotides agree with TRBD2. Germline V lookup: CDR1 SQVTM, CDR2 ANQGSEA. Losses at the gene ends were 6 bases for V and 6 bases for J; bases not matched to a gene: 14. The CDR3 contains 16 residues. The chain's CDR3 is CSVMTEREEWAGELFF. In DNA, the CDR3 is TGCAGCGTCATGACCGAGCGGGAGGAATGGGCCGGGGAGCTGTTTTTT.

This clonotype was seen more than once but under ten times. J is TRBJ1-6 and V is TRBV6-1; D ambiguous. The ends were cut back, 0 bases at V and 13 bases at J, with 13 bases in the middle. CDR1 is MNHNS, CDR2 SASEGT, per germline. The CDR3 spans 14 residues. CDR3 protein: CASSEAPTALPLHF. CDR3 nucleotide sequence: TGTGCCAGCAGTGAAGCTCCCACAGCGTTGCCCCTCCACTTT.

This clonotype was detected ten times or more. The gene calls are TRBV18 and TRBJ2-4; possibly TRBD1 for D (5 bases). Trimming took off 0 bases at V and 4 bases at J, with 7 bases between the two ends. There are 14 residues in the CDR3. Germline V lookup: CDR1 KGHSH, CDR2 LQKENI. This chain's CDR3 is CASSPPQGKNIQYF. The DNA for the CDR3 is TGTGCCAGCTCACCACCCCAGGGAAAAAACATTCAGTACTTC.

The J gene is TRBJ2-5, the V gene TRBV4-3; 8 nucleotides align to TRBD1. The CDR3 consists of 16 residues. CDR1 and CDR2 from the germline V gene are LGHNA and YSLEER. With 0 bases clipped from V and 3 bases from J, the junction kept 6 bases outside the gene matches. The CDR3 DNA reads TGCGCCAGCAGCCAAGAAGGACTGGACAGGGAAGAGACCCAGTACTTC. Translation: CASSQEGLDREETQYF.

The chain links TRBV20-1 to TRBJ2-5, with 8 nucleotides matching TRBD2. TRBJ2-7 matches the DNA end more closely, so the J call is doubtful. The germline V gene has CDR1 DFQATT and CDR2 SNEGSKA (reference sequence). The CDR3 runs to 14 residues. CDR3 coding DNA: TGCAGTGCTAGGCGCGGGGGGACTTCCTACGAGCAGTACTTC. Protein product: CSARRGGTSYEQYF.

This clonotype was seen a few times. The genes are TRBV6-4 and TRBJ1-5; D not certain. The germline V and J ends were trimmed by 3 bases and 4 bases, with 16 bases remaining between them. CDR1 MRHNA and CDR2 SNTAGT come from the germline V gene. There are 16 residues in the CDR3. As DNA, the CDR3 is TGTGCCAGCAGTGATGTCACCATCCCAAGAAATCAGCCCCAGCATTTT. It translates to CASSDVTIPRNQPQHF.